Each of the 30 T cell receptor delta chains below was sequenced from the same sample in a study of gamma-delta chains in newborns, infants, children. TCRdb reapplied CATT to the reads. The sample contains about 5,600 delta-chain clones, approximately 15% of which appear only once. The sequencing here drew on blood, taken at baseline. The receptors stem from a child who was a newborn, infant or young child, either healthy, febrile or measles-vaccinated (not recorded which).

This clone was recorded many times. The genes are TRDV1 and TRDJ1, with 13 bases matching TRDD3. V shed 3 bases, J shed 8 bases, and the junction held 27 bases outside the gene matches. The V gene's germline CDR1 is TSWWSYY and CDR2 QGS. The CDR3 has 22 amino acids. The DNA for the CDR3 is TGTGCTCTTGGGGAGCTTTCCTATTACTGGGGGATACGCGCCAAAAGAATGCCAAAACTCATCTTT. It specifies CALGELSYYWGIRAKRMPKLIF.

By share of the sample, this clone is medium-sized. This chain links TRDV2 with TRDJ1, with TRDD3 matching 12 bases. This CDR3 comprises 17 residues. The junction had 9 bases not matched to a gene; V was cut back by 1 base and J by 4 bases. CDR1 GEAIGNYY and CDR2 EKD come from the germline V gene. The CDR3 region is CACDTLLGDTLGDKLIF. The CDR3 bases are TGTGCCTGTGACACACTACTGGGGGATACTCTCGGCGATAAACTCATCTTT.

Of note for this clone: Other DNA sequences in this specimen translate into the identical CDR3. The chain has TRDV1 and TRDJ1, with 10 bases aligning to TRDD3. Trimming cost V 0 bases and J 8 bases; bases outside gene matches: 27. The CDR3 has 22 amino acids. CDR1 is TSWWSYY, CDR2 QGS, per germline. The CDR3, as DNA: TGTGCTCTTGGGGAACTACGACTTCCTAAGGTCTGGGGGGGGATACGCGGGGAAAAACTCATCTTT. Protein: CALGELRLPKVWGGIRGEKLIF.

As for this clone: It may be a read error: a sequence one base away is much more abundant. Other DNA variants within this sample encode the same CDR3. The chain employs TRDV1 and TRDJ1; 10 nucleotides match TRDD3. Germline V lookup: CDR1 TSWWSYY, CDR2 QGS. The CDR3 contains 29 residues. V lost 2 bases to trimming and J lost 0 bases; unmatched junction nucleotides: 42. CDR3 coding DNA: TGTGCTCTTGGGGAAGGTGGGGTTTCAGGGCTACACCTGTACTGGGGGATCCGCTTCTCACGGACGTACACCGATAAACTCATCTTT. Translated: CALGEGGVSGLHLYWGIRFSRTYTDKLIF.

By frequency in the sample, this clone is large (0.1 to 1%). V is TRDV1 and J is TRDJ1, with TRDD3 identical over 12 bases. CDR1 and CDR2 (germline): TSWWSYY, QGS. V dropped 5 bases and J dropped 2; count of bases not matched to a gene: 24. This CDR3 is 22 amino acids long. The CDR3 bases are TGTGCTCTTGGGATCCGGGCCTTCCCCTACTGGGGGATACTTGGGGGGACCGATAAACTCATCTTT. Amino acid sequence: CALGIRAFPYWGILGGTDKLIF.

This clone has just a few counts. This clone may be a read error of a much larger clone one base away. The chain carries TRDV2 and TRDJ1; 13 bases agree with TRDD3. This CDR3 spans 19 amino acids. Germline V lookup: CDR1 GEAIGNYY, CDR2 EKD. With 3 bases clipped from V and 2 bases from J, the junction kept 14 bases outside the gene matches. CDR3 region: CACDPLTGGYVGGTDKLIF. CDR3 nucleotide sequence: TGTGCCTGTGACCCACTTACTGGGGGATACGTTGGGGGAACCGATAAACTCATCTTT.

This clone rates as medium-sized. The chain recombines TRDV1 with TRDJ1; D is ambiguous. Germline loops: CDR1 TSWWSYY, CDR2 QGS. V lost 2 bases to trimming and J lost 0 bases, with 10 bases between them. The CDR3 totals 15 residues. In nucleotides, the CDR3 is TGTGCTCTTGGGGAAGGCGGACCCTACACCGATAAACTCATCTTT. Protein product: CALGEGGPYTDKLIF.

This chain links TRDV1 with TRDJ1; D is unclear. The germline gives CDR1 TSWWSYY, CDR2 QGS. The V and J ends lost 0 bases and 0 bases respectively, with 14 bases between them. The CDR3 runs 17 residues. The CDR3 protein is CALGELSPYRNTDKLIF. The CDR3 DNA is TGTGCTCTTGGGGAACTATCTCCATATAGGAACACCGATAAACTCATCTTT.

A few counts support this clone. It differs at one base from a far larger clone, so likely a read error. The same CDR3 is also encoded by other DNA sequences in this sample. The J gene is TRDJ1, the V gene TRDV3, with 13 bases matching TRDD3. CDR1 is TVYSNPD and CDR2 is GDNSRS in the germline V gene (reference sequence). The ends lost 3 bases at V and 1 base at J; junction bases unmatched: 17. The CDR3 consists of 19 residues. The CDR3 DNA follows: TGTGCCTTCGCCCCCCTTCCTACTGGGGGATACGAGGTCACCGATAAACTCATCTTT. Its translation: CAFAPLPTGGYEVTDKLIF.

The sample holds a few counts of this clone. The gene calls are TRDV1 and TRDJ1; 12 positions match TRDD3. Per the germline V gene, CDR1 is TSWWSYY and CDR2 is QGS. This CDR3 has 32 residues. Trimming took 0 bases from V and 1 from J; bases not matched to a gene: 48. The CDR3 coding sequence is TGTGCTCTTGGGGAACTAGTTCTCGACCAACCCTATGAATTATACTGGGGGATACTTGACGGCCCAGGTAGTCAGATCACCGATAAACTCATCTTT. Its protein product is CALGELVLDQPYELYWGILDGPGSQITDKLIF.

This clone was seen a few times. The CDR3 nucleotides are TGTGCCTGTGACACCTTGGGGGGATTTAAAACCGATAAACTCATCTTT. Translated, it gives CACDTLGGFKTDKLIF. V and J are TRDV2 and TRDJ1, with 7 bases lining up with TRDD3. Unmatched junction bases numbered 8, after V lost 0 bases and J lost 2 bases. There are 16 residues in the CDR3. Germline CDR1 GEAIGNYY, CDR2 EKD.

A remark on this clone: This may arise from a read error, as a much more abundant clone is one base away. The chain combines TRDV2 with TRDJ3; 10 nucleotides agree with TRDD3. The CDR3 contains 25 residues. CDR1 GEAIGNYY and CDR2 EKD come from the germline V gene. V lost 3 bases, J lost 0 bases, and 25 bases stayed unmatched. CDR3 region: CACDASPLWDSTGGSDSWDTRQMFF. The DNA of the CDR3 is TGTGCCTGTGACGCCTCGCCCTTGTGGGACTCTACTGGGGGATCCGACTCCTGGGACACCCGACAGATGTTTTTC.

Comment on this clone: One end of the junction does not line up with germline, which may come from a read error. V usage is TRDV1 and J usage is TRDJ1; 8 positions match TRDD2. CDR1 and CDR2 (germline): TSWWSYY, QGS. This CDR3 comprises 27 residues. CDR3 DNA: TGTGCTCTTGGGGCTCCATACACTTCCTACGGGGAGTGCAATGGGGATCGGCACCCTATTTACACCGATGAACTCATCTTT. Translation gives CALGAPYTSYGECNGDRHPIYTDELIF.

This clone was observed a few times. The V gene is TRDV1, the J gene TRDJ2; D remains unclear. The V end was cut by 3 bases, the J end by 4 bases, with 3 bases between. The CDR3 has 12 residues. In germline, CDR1 is TSWWSYY, CDR2 QGS. The CDR3 spells CALGDWTAQLFF. Here the CDR3 DNA reads TGTGCTCTTGGGGACTGGACAGCACAACTCTTCTTT.

This clone is termed medium-sized (0.01 to 0.1%). This chain joins TRDV2 and TRDJ3; D is unresolved. The length of the CDR3 is 19 residues. Trimming removed 0 bases from V and 4 bases from J, with 18 bases in between. The V gene's germline CDR1 is GEAIGNYY and CDR2 EKD. DNA of the CDR3: TGTGCCTGTGACACCGTAGGGGCAAAAGACCCTTGGGACACCCGACAGATGTTTTTC. It specifies CACDTVGAKDPWDTRQMFF.

This clone counts as medium-sized. The chain joins TRDV3 to TRDJ1, with 12 bases matching TRDD3. Per germline, CDR1 TVYSNPD and CDR2 GDNSRS (reference sequence). The CDR3 is made up of 17 amino acids. The J segment lost 3 bases and the V segment lost 1 base, leaving 12 bases of the junction unmatched. The CDR3 protein is CAFKFPNWGIQADKLIF. CDR3 nucleotide sequence: TGTGCCTTTAAGTTTCCTAACTGGGGGATACAGGCCGATAAACTCATCTTT.

The chain uses TRDV2 and TRDJ3; 10 bases align to TRDD3. The junction had 7 bases not matched to a gene; V was cut back by 0 bases and J by 0 bases. Germline assignment: CDR1 GEAIGNYY and CDR2 EKD. The CDR3 loop spans 20 amino acids. The CDR3 DNA is TGTGCCTGTGACACCGCGGGGGGATACGGAAGCTCCTGGGACACCCGACAGATGTTTTTC. Amino acid sequence: CACDTAGGYGSSWDTRQMFF.

This clone qualifies as medium-sized. The J gene is TRDJ2, the V gene TRDV1; the match to TRDD3 covers 8 bases. Trimming removed 4 bases from V and 1 base from J; junction bases left unmatched: 23. This CDR3 spans 22 amino acids. The germline V gene encodes CDR1 TSWWSYY and CDR2 QGS. The CDR3 DNA follows: TGTGCTCTTGGGGGACCCGCCTTCTCTATACTGGGGGCCACGGGTTTGACAGCACAACTCTTCTTT. It specifies CALGGPAFSILGATGLTAQLFF.

This clone qualifies as medium-sized (0.01 to 0.1%). The V gene is TRDV2, the J gene TRDJ3; D unclear. The CDR3 covers 16 residues. The germline CDR1 and CDR2 sequences are GEAIGNYY and EKD. V lost 3 bases and J lost 0, with 8 bases in between. The CDR3: CACDPPSSWDTRQMFF. In DNA, the CDR3 is TGTGCCTGTGACCCGCCGAGCTCCTGGGACACCCGACAGATGTTTTTC.

In its sample, this clone is medium-sized. The sample has other DNA sequences that encode this CDR3 too. This chain connects TRDV1 to TRDJ2; 12 bases are shared with TRDD3. Germline assignment: CDR1 TSWWSYY and CDR2 QGS. Germline trimming cut 5 bases from V and 5 bases from J; bases unmatched to any gene: 12. The CDR3 covers 18 residues. CDR3 in amino acids: CALGSPTVLGDTTAQLFF. CDR3 DNA sequence: TGTGCTCTTGGGTCTCCTACCGTACTGGGGGATACAACAGCACAACTCTTCTTT.

The chain joins TRDV1 to TRDJ2; D is ambiguous. The germline V and J ends were trimmed by 0 bases and 1 base, with 24 bases remaining between them. The CDR3 runs 21 residues. Per the germline V gene, CDR1 is TSWWSYY and CDR2 is QGS. The CDR3 is CALGELPFYHCPHCLTAQLFF. The CDR3 DNA reads TGTGCTCTTGGGGAACTCCCTTTCTACCACTGTCCCCACTGTTTGACAGCACAACTCTTCTTT.

This chain joins TRDV1 and TRDJ1; the match to TRDD3 covers 9 bases. Per the germline V gene, CDR1 is TSWWSYY and CDR2 is QGS. The CDR3 totals 19 residues. V shed 5 bases and J 11 bases; nucleotides not matched to a gene: 27. CDR3 DNA: TGTGCTCTTGGGAGCCCCGCTACGAGGGGGGATACTCCGGAGGGAAAGCTCATCTTT. This gives the protein CALGSPATRGDTPEGKLIF.

This clone was counted a few times. The chain joins TRDV1 to TRDJ1, with D possibly matching TRDD2 (5 bases). The CDR3 covers 17 residues. Per the germline V gene, CDR1 is TSWWSYY and CDR2 is QGS. Between the trimmed V and J ends, which lost 1 base and 3 bases, there was a span of 18 bases. The CDR3 protein is CALGEQWILSVADKLIF. Here the CDR3 DNA reads TGTGCTCTTGGGGAACAATGGATCCTAAGCGTGGCCGATAAACTCATCTTT.

The chain joins TRDV2 to TRDJ1; 9 bases fit TRDD3. In germline, CDR1 is GEAIGNYY, CDR2 EKD. The CDR3 is 15 residues long. V lost 7 bases, J lost 2 bases, and 10 bases stayed unmatched. The CDR3 spells CACDVLGDHTDKLIF. The CDR3 DNA reads as TGTGCCTGCGATGTACTGGGGGACCATACCGATAAACTCATCTTT.

Details on this clone: Since a much larger clone is just one base distant, this may be a read error. The chain carries TRAV29/DV5 and TRDJ2, with D possibly called TRDD2 or TRDD3 (6 bases each). The V and J ends lost 0 bases and 0 bases respectively, with 33 bases between them. The CDR3 is 23 amino acids. Germline CDR1 reads NSMFDY; CDR2 reads ISSIKDK. CDR3 sequence reads: CAASAFLGIWGSPRGALTAQLFF. In DNA, the CDR3 is TGTGCAGCAAGCGCGTTCCTAGGAATCTGGGGCTCTCCCCGGGGCGCTTTGACAGCACAACTCTTCTTT. The variable domain in full, completed from reference TRAV29/DV5 and TRDJ2, reads DQQVKQNSPSLSVQEGRISILNCDYTNSMFDYFLWYKKYPAEGPTFLISISSIKDKNEDGRFTVFLNKSAKHLSLHIVPSQPGDSAVYFCAASAFLGIWGSPRGALTAQLFFGKGTQLIVEP.

Within the sample, this clone is medium-sized (0.01 to 0.1%). The chain recombines TRDV2 with TRDJ3; 8 bases align to TRDD3. Germline V gives CDR1 GEAIGNYY, CDR2 EKD. The CDR3 contains 18 residues. V was pared by 2 bases and J by 0 bases, with 5 bases of the junction left unmatched. This CDR3 is CACDILGASSWDTRQMFF. Here the CDR3 DNA reads TGTGCCTGTGACATACTGGGGGCTTCCTCCTGGGACACCCGACAGATGTTTTTC.

This clone has just a few counts. The chain has TRDV1 and TRDJ1; D is perhaps TRDD2 or TRDD3 (8 bases each). The CDR3 consists of 21 residues. Germline V CDR1 and CDR2: TSWWSYY, QGS. V was cut by 3 bases and J by 0 bases, with 29 bases left in between. The CDR3 loop is CALGDTAFLIFGGLYTDKLIF. Written as DNA, the CDR3 is TGTGCTCTTGGGGACACGGCCTTCCTAATTTTTGGGGGATTGTACACCGATAAACTCATCTTT.

This clone has a handful of counts. The chain employs TRDV2 and TRDJ1, with TRDD3 matching over 8 bases. This CDR3 region has 19 residues. V lost 3 bases to trimming and J lost 2 bases; unmatched junction nucleotides: 19. CDR1 and CDR2 (germline): GEAIGNYY, EKD. The CDR3: CACDPVLGATPRGTDKLIF. CDR3 sequence (DNA): TGTGCCTGTGACCCCGTACTGGGGGCTACTCCGAGAGGAACCGATAAACTCATCTTT.

Relative to its sample, this clone is medium-sized (0.01 to 0.1%). The same CDR3 also results from other DNA sequences found in this sample. The J gene is TRDJ3, the V gene TRDV2; the match to TRDD3 covers 8 bases. CDR3 size: 18 residues. J lost 0 bases, V lost 1 base, and 4 bases had no gene match. Germline V gives CDR1 GEAIGNYY, CDR2 EKD. CDR3 DNA sequence: TGTGCCTGTGACACTGGGGGATTTAGCTCCTGGGACACCCGACAGATGTTTTTC. Amino acid sequence: CACDTGGFSSWDTRQMFF.

By sample fraction, this clone is medium-sized. The genes are TRDV2 and TRDJ3, with 10 bases fitting TRDD3. CDR3 length: 21 amino acids. From germline, CDR1 is GEAIGNYY and CDR2 EKD. The V segment lost 1 base and the J segment 0 bases; nucleotides outside the gene matches: 11. The CDR3 loop reads CACDTGSGGYPPSWDTRQMFF. Written as DNA, the CDR3 is TGTGCCTGTGACACGGGTAGTGGGGGATACCCGCCCTCCTGGGACACCCGACAGATGTTTTTC.